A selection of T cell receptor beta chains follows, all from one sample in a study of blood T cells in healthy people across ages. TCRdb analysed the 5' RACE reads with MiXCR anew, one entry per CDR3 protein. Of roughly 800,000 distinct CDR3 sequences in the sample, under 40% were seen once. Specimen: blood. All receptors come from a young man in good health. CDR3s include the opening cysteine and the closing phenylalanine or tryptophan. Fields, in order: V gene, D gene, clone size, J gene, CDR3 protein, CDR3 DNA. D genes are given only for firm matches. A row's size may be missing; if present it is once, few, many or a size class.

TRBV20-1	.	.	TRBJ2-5	CSARLYGGGGETQYF	TGCAGTGCTAGACTCTACGGGGGAGGAGGGGAGACCCAGTACTTC
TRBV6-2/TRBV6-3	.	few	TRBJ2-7	CASSYFGGSYNEQYF	TGTGCCAGCAGTTACTTCGGGGGCTCCTACAATGAGCAGTACTTC
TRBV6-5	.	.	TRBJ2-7	CASSYEGGGYEQYF	TGTGCCAGCAGTTACGAGGGAGGGGGCTACGAGCAGTACTTC
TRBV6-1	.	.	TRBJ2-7	CASREGVGEQYF	TGTGCCAGTCGTGAAGGGGTGGGAGAGCAGTACTTC
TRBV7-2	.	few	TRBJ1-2	CASSGGEGDGYTF	TGTGCCAGCAGTGGGGGAGAGGGAGATGGCTACACCTTC
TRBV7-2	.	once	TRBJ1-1	CASSGGRGTPFFF	TGTGCCAGCAGCGGTGGGCGGGGGACCCCTTTTTTCTTT
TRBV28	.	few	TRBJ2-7	CASSFYLGTYEQYF	TGTGCCAGCAGTTTTTATCTGGGGACCTACGAGCAGTACTTC
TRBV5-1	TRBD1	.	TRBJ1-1	CASSLQGMETEAFF	TGCGCCAGCAGCTTACAGGGGATGGAAACTGAAGCTTTCTTT
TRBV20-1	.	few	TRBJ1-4	CSASIRTNEKLFF	TGCAGTGCTAGTATTCGGACTAATGAAAAACTGTTTTTT
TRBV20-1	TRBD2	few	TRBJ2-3	CSARRLAGGLDTQYF	TGCAGTGCTAGGAGGCTAGCGGGGGGGTTGGATACGCAGTATTTT
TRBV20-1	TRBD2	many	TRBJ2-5	CSARTTSGVETQYF	TGCAGTGCTAGAACGACTAGCGGGGTTGAGACCCAGTACTTC
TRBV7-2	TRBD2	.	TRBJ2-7	CANSLDGGGPSYEQYF	TGTGCCAACAGCTTAGATGGCGGGGGGCCCTCCTACGAGCAGTACTTC
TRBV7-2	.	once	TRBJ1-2	CASSLEPARGYTF	TGTGCCAGCAGCTTAGAACCCGCCCGGGGCTACACCTTC
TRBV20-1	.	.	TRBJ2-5	CSAKADNEQYF	TGCAGTGCTAAGGCAGACAATGAGCAGTACTTC
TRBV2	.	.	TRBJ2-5	CASRRDPRETQYF	TGTGCCAGCAGACGGGACCCAAGGGAGACCCAGTACTTC
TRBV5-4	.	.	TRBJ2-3	CASSLGRVQDTQYF	TGTGCCAGCAGCTTGGGCAGGGTTCAGGATACGCAGTATTTT
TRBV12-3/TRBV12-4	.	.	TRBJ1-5	CASSFGRGDSNQPQHF	TGTGCCAGCAGTTTTGGAAGGGGAGATAGCAATCAGCCCCAGCATTTT
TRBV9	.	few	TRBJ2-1	CASSPPGGQLVNEQFF	TGTGCCAGCAGCCCGCCCGGGGGGCAGTTAGTCAATGAGCAGTTCTTC
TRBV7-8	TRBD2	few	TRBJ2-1	CASSLDPAGAILEQFF	TGTGCCAGCAGCTTAGATCCAGCGGGGGCCATTCTGGAGCAGTTCTTC
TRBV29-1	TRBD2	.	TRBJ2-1	CSVELPSGGVVNEQFF	TGCAGCGTTGAATTGCCTAGCGGGGGGGTAGTCAATGAGCAGTTCTTC
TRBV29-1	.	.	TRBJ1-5	CSVSDRGGPQHF	TGCAGCGTTTCCGATCGGGGTGGGCCCCAGCATTTT
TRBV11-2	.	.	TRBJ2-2	CASSFPGGPTGELFF	TGTGCCAGCAGCTTCCCGGGGGGCCCCACCGGGGAGCTGTTTTTT
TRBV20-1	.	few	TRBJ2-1	CSASARRHNEQFF	TGCAGTGCTAGTGCTCGAAGGCACAATGAGCAGTTCTTC
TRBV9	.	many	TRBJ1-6	CASSTSGGSPLHF	TGTGCCAGCAGCACTTCGGGAGGTTCACCCCTCCACTTT
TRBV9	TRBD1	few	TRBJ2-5	CASSVGDRGQETQYF	TGTGCCAGCAGCGTAGGGGACAGGGGACAAGAGACCCAGTACTTC
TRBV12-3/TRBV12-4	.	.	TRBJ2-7	CASSVQVRWEQYF	TGTGCCAGCAGTGTACAGGTCCGGTGGGAGCAGTACTTC
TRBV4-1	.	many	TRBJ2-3	CASSISGTRMDTDTQYF	TGCGCCAGCAGCATATCCGGGACACGAATGGACACAGATACGCAGTATTTT
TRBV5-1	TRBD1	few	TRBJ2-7	CASSLGQGARNEQYF	TGCGCCAGCAGCTTGGGGCAGGGGGCGCGGAATGAGCAGTACTTC
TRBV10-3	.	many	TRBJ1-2	CAITRRWGRNYGYTF	TGTGCCATCACCCGACGCTGGGGGAGAAACTATGGCTACACCTTC
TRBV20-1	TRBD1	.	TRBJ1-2	CSALLAGGERRDGYTF	TGCAGTGCTCTCTTAGCAGGGGGTGAACGTCGGGATGGCTACACCTTC
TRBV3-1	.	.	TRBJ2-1	CASNQRGPSNEQFF	TGTGCCAGTAACCAACGGGGGCCTAGCAATGAGCAGTTCTTC
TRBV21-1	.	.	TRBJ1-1	CASSKGMNTEAFF	TGTGCCAGCAGCAAAGGGATGAACACTGAAGCTTTCTTT
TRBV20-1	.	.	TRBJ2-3	CSARVIDTQYF	TGCAGTGCTAGAGTAATAGATACGCAGTATTTT
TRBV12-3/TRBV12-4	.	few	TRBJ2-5	CASRPRAEGDEQYF	TGTGCCAGCAGACCACGGGCCGAGGGAGATGAGCAGTACTTC
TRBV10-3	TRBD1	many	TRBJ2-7	CAISEGQEHEQYF	TGTGCCATCAGTGAGGGACAGGAACACGAGCAGTACTTC
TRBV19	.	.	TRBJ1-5	CASSIDAGQPQHF	TGTGCCAGTAGTATAGACGCAGGGCAGCCCCAGCATTTT
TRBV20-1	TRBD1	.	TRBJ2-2	CSARDPRQGAGELFF	TGCAGTGCTAGAGATCCCCGACAGGGTGCCGGGGAGCTGTTTTTT
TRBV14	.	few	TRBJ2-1	CASSQDLGDMQFF	TGTGCCAGCAGCCAAGATCTGGGTGATATGCAGTTCTTC
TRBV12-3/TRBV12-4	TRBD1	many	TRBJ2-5	CASSLSSGGAGETQYF	TGTGCCAGCAGTTTGTCGTCAGGGGGCGCCGGCGAGACCCAGTACTTC
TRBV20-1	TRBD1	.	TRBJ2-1	CSARNFPGQEVYNEQFF	TGCAGTGCTAGAAATTTCCCGGGACAGGAAGTCTACAATGAGCAGTTCTTC
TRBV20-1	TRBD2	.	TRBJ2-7	CSARDSGMIYEQYF	TGCAGTGCTAGAGACAGCGGGATGATCTACGAGCAGTACTTC
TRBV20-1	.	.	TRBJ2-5	CSARGRQVYQETQYF	TGCAGTGCTAGGGGGAGACAGGTTTACCAAGAGACCCAGTACTTC
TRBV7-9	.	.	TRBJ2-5	CASSLVFETQYF	TGTGCCAGCAGCTTAGTCTTCGAGACCCAGTACTTC
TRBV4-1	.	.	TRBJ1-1	CASSQDRGISLNTEAFF	TGCGCCAGCAGCCAAGATCGAGGGATATCCCTGAACACTGAAGCTTTCTTT
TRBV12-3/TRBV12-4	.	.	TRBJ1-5	CASRNNRDSNQPQHF	TGTGCCAGCAGAAACAACCGGGACAGCAATCAGCCCCAGCATTTT
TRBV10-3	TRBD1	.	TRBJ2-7	CAISSGGLQDYEQYF	TGTGCCATCTCCTCAGGGGGCCTACAGGACTACGAGCAGTACTTC
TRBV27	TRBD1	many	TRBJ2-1	CASSTQQYRGPKYGSNEQFF	TGTGCCAGCAGTACCCAACAGTACAGGGGGCCTAAGTACGGTTCCAATGAGCAGTTCTTC
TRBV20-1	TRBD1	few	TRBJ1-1	CSASGDRGNTEAFF	TGCAGTGCTAGTGGGGACAGGGGGAACACTGAAGCTTTCTTT
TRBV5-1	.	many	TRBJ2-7	CASSSFTGGYEQYF	TGCGCCAGCAGCTCTTTTACGGGTGGATACGAGCAGTACTTC
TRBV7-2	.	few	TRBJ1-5	CASTFNGAEQPQHF	TGTGCCAGCACCTTCAATGGGGCGGAGCAGCCCCAGCATTTT
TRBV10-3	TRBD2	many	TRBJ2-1	CAISESPSGDNEQFF	TGTGCCATCAGTGAGTCGCCTAGCGGGGACAATGAGCAGTTCTTC
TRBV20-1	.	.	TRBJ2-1	CSASRADNEQFF	TGCAGTGCTAGCCGCGCCGACAATGAGCAGTTCTTC
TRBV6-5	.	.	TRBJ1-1	CASSSLATGNTEAFF	TGTGCCAGCAGTTCATTAGCGACAGGCAACACTGAAGCTTTCTTT
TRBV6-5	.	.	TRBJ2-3	CASSYTDTDTQYF	TGTGCCAGCAGTTACACTGACACAGATACGCAGTATTTT
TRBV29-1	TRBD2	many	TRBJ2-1	CSVGGSGGIDEQFF	TGCAGCGTTGGCGGTAGCGGGGGTATCGATGAGCAGTTCTTC